The sequence of this T cell receptor beta chain was determined in a study of spatial heterogeneity in lung cancer. All TCR cDNA molecules were individually tagged with a unique molecular identifier. TCRdb called the 5' RACE reads again in MiXCR, with one record for every CDR3 protein. The data contain 17,000 or so distinct CDR3 sequences, roughly 23% of them singletons. Germline loops: CDR1 MNHNS, CDR2 SASEGT. This CDR3 comprises 15 residues. Worth noting for this clonotype: One end of the junction varies from germline; a read error may be responsible.

Time point reported: sample taken at primary tumor resection. No cells were sorted before sequencing. The whole RNA sequenced was extracted from tumor, nontumor lung or frozen PBMC. This clonotype originated in a female donor with early-stage non-small cell lung cancer. This sample comprised PBMCs, obtained at surgery. V gene TRBV6-1 combines with J gene TRBJ2-5; possible D gene TRBD1, 6 bases. Here the CDR3 reads CPSHSTGTTKETQYF. The CDR3 DNA sequence: TGTCCCAGCCATTCTACCGGGACAACCAAAGAGACCCAGTACTTC.